This T cell receptor beta chain originates from a study of pediatric ulcerative colitis. V lost 4 bases and J lost 5; bases outside the gene matches: 7. The germline CDR1 and CDR2 sequences are SEHNR and FQNEAQ (reference sequence). This CDR3 is built from 15 residues. Colonoscopy and blood draw happened at the same time. Sequencing depth was up to 500,000 reads per sample. Profiled with immunoSEQ multiplex PCR; TCRdb holds only in-frame clones, not every one. The sample has roughly 70,000 clones, 86% seen once. The receptor comes from a boy aged 5-17 years with severe ulcerative colitis. This rearrangement joins TRBV7-9 to TRBJ2-1; TRBD2 agrees at 8 bases. Sequencing was carried out using blood. CDR3 protein: CASSSPAGVHNEQFF. The CDR3 DNA sequence: TGTGCCAGCAGCTCCCCAGCGGGAGTCCACAATGAGCAGTTCTTC.